These 23 T cell receptor beta chains were all obtained from the same sample, sequenced in a study of beta chain features in type 1 diabetes. Expressed TCRB transcripts were sequenced because the entire RNA isolate underwent reverse transcription. Clones were sequenced by immunoSEQ multiplex PCR, and TCRdb holds only the in-frame ones, with some missing. Of about 320,000 clones detected, 11% to 15% appear once; the ten largest clones hold approximately 7%. Sequencing was carried out using central memory CD4+ T cells from blood. These receptors came from a man under 40 in good health.

This clone occurred many times. The V call is TRBV19, the J call TRBJ2-1; the D gene is possibly TRBD2 (6 bases). Trimming pared 3 bases from V and 9 bases from J, leaving 15 bases between. The CDR3 runs to 14 residues. Germline lookup yields CDR1 LNHDA and CDR2 SQIVND (reference sequence). This CDR3 is CASSMTSSVGEQFF. CDR3 nucleotide sequence: TGTGCCAGTAGTATGACTAGTTCCGTCGGTGAGCAGTTCTTC. Complete variable domain (other parts from reference TRBV19 and TRBJ2-1): DGGITQSPKYLFRKEGQNVTLSCEQNLNHDAMYWYRQDPGQGLRLIYYSQIVNDFQKGDIAEGYSVSREKKESFPLTVTSAQKNPTAFYLCASSMTSSVGEQFFGPGTRLTVL.

This clone was seen more than once but under ten times. A single base separates this from a much larger clone, so it may be a read error. The chain carries TRBV4-2 and TRBJ2-6; D call uncertain. This CDR3 has 13 amino acids. The V gene lost 7 bases and the J gene lost 0 bases, with 4 bases spanning the gap. CDR1 LGHNA and CDR2 YNFKEQ come from the germline V gene. CDR3 nucleotides: TGTGCCAGCACCGACTCTGGGGCCAACGTCCTGACTTTC. It specifies CASTDSGANVLTF.

This chain joins TRBV7-2 and TRBJ2-5; D gene uncertain. The CDR3 is made up of 11 amino acids. V gave up 5 bases and J gave up 8 bases, with 9 bases separating them. Germline CDR1 reads SGHTA; CDR2 reads FQGNSA. DNA of the CDR3: TGTGCCAGCAGCCCGCAACTAACCCAGTACTTC. Translating it yields CASSPQLTQYF.

The sample holds a few counts of this clone. A much larger clone is a single base away; this may be a read error. Other DNA sequences of this sample code for an identical CDR3. The gene calls are TRBV7-8 and TRBJ2-3; D is ambiguous. Per germline, CDR1 SGHVS and CDR2 FQNEAQ. V gave up 4 bases and J gave up 0 bases, with 5 bases separating them. This CDR3 has 13 amino acids. In nucleotides, the CDR3 is TGTGCCAGCAGCTCGTACAGCACAGATACGCAGTATTTT. This sequence encodes CASSSYSTDTQYF.

This clone was detected only a few times. The junction shows a germline mismatch at one end, possibly a read error. CDR3 region: CASSQDRTGTFSDTEAFF. The CDR3 coding sequence is TGCGCCAGCAGCCAAGATAGGACAGGGACTTTTTCCGACACTGAAGCTTTCTTT. V and J are TRBV5-5 and TRBJ1-1; TRBD1 aligns across 8 bases. The CDR3 runs to 18 residues. CDR1 and CDR2 from the germline V gene are SGHKS and YYEKEE (reference sequence).

The J gene is TRBJ1-1, the V gene TRBV30, with D perhaps matching TRBD1 (6 bases). The CDR3 has 17 amino acids. Per germline, CDR1 GTSNPN and CDR2 SVGIG (reference sequence). Trimming shortened V by 2 bases and J by 2 bases, and 21 bases separated the two germline ends. The CDR3 loop reads CAWSIWTHLGGNTEAFF. The CDR3 DNA is TGTGCCTGGAGTATATGGACGCACCTAGGGGGAAACACTGAAGCTTTCTTT.

The V call is TRBV30, the J call TRBJ1-1, with D maybe TRBD1 (5 bases). CDR1 GTSNPN and CDR2 SVGIG come from the germline V gene (reference sequence). The CDR3 covers 17 residues. V dropped 4 bases and J dropped 1 base, with 22 bases sitting between them. The CDR3 reads CAWTTPSSGTKNTEAFF. CDR3 nucleotides: TGTGCCTGGACTACCCCAAGCTCGGGGACTAAGAACACTGAAGCTTTCTTT.

This clone was found many times. The chain is built from TRBV7-9 and TRBJ1-1; 9 positions agree with TRBD1. The V segment lost 5 bases and the J segment 5 bases; nucleotides outside the gene matches: 9. The CDR3 covers 15 residues. Germline V gives CDR1 SEHNR, CDR2 FQNEAQ (reference sequence). The CDR3 loop is CASSNQDRGRTEAFF. The CDR3 region has the DNA TGTGCCAGCAGCAACCAGGACAGGGGACGGACTGAAGCTTTCTTT.

In its sample, this clone was seen a few times. The genes are TRBV7-8 and TRBJ2-1; D is unresolved. The V and J ends lost 0 bases and 7 bases respectively, with 7 bases between them. CDR3 length: 13 amino acids. Germline CDR1 SGHVS, CDR2 FQNEAQ. In nucleotides, the CDR3 is TGTGCCAGCAGCTTAGCGCGAGCGAATGAGCAGTTCTTC. This codes for CASSLARANEQFF.

The chain recombines TRBV5-1 with TRBJ1-3; TRBD1 might be the D (5 bases). This CDR3 is built from 16 residues. V lost 4 bases and J 1 base, leaving 15 bases between the germline ends. Germline values: CDR1 SGHRS, CDR2 YFSETQ. For the CDR3, the DNA is TGCGCCAGCAGCCTGAATTCGGGGCAGTCTGGAAACACCATATATTTT. Translated: CASSLNSGQSGNTIYF. The variable domain in full, completed from reference TRBV5-1 and TRBJ1-3, reads KAGVTQTPRYLIKTRGQQVTLSCSPISGHRSVSWYQQTPGQGLQFLFEYFSETQRNKGNFPGRFSGRQFSNSRSEMNVSTLELGDSALYLCASSLNSGQSGNTIYFGEGSWLTVV.

This chain connects TRBV7-8 to TRBJ2-7; D is perhaps TRBD2 (6 bases). With 9 bases removed from V and 5 bases from J, the gap between germline ends came to 26 bases. This CDR3 has 16 residues. Per the germline V gene, CDR1 is SGHVS and CDR2 is FQNEAQ. The CDR3 DNA reads TGTGCCAGAAATAAAGGGTTGGGGCGGGGATCCCACGAGCAGTACTTC. As protein: CARNKGLGRGSHEQYF.

By sample share, this clone is medium-sized. This chain uses TRBV25-1 with TRBJ2-7, with a tentative D call TRBD1 (5 bases). Between the trimmed V and J ends, which lost 5 bases and 7 bases, there was a span of 9 bases. Germline V CDR1 and CDR2: MGHDK, SYGVNS. The CDR3 sequence is 11 residues long. CDR3 sequence (DNA): TGTGCCAGCAGTCCGACAGCGGAGCAGTACTTC. This encodes CASSPTAEQYF.

The chain joins TRBV30 to TRBJ1-3; D not resolved. CDR3 length equals 15 residues. The germline gives CDR1 GTSNPN, CDR2 SVGIG (reference sequence). Trimming took off 0 bases at V and 0 bases at J, with 9 bases between the two ends. Here the CDR3 reads CAWSVKRISGNTIYF. The DNA for the CDR3 is TGTGCCTGGAGTGTAAAGCGGATCTCTGGAAACACCATATATTTT.

This clone was detected only a few times. The rearrangement links TRBV30 to TRBJ1-3; no definite D call. With 3 bases removed from V and 4 bases from J, the gap between germline ends came to 10 bases. CDR1 and CDR2 from the germline V gene are GTSNPN and SVGIG (reference sequence). The CDR3 consists of 13 residues. The CDR3 region is CAWSSVGGNTIYF. In nucleotides, the CDR3 is TGTGCCTGGAGCTCGGTCGGCGGAAACACCATATATTTT. The full variable domain, in which reference TRBV30 and TRBJ1-3 provide the parts outside the CDR3, is SQTIHQWPATLVQPVGSPLSLECTVEGTSNPNLYWYRQAAGRGLQLLFYSVGIGQISSEVPQNLSASRPQDRQFILSSKKLLLSDSGFYLCAWSSVGGNTIYFGEGSWLTVV.

This clone was counted ten times or more. This chain joins TRBV7-2 and TRBJ1-4; D is perhaps TRBD1 (5 bases). V lost 5 bases and J lost 10, with 14 bases in between. CDR1 is SGHTA, CDR2 FQGNSA, per germline. CDR3 length equals 13 residues. CDR3 in DNA: TGTGCCAGCAGCACAGATAGGGGCCGAAAACTGTTTTTT. This sequence encodes CASSTDRGRKLFF.

The J gene is TRBJ2-5, the V gene TRBV18; D not certain. The end of the DNA fits TRBJ2-7 better, so the J call may be wrong. The V gene's germline CDR1 is KGHSH and CDR2 LQKENI. The CDR3 is made up of 13 amino acids. The CDR3 loop is CASVRTDGYEQYF. Here the CDR3 DNA reads TGTGCCAGCGTCAGAACGGACGGATACGAGCAGTACTTC.

V is TRBV4-3 and J is TRBJ2-6; D not resolved. Germline V CDR1 and CDR2: LGHNA, YSLEER. CDR3 size: 16 residues. Between the trimmed V and J ends, which lost 4 bases and 2 bases, there was a span of 12 bases. CDR3 sequence (DNA): TGCGCCAGCAGCCGAGTGAATGGGGCTGGGGCCAACGTCCTGACTTTC. It is translated as CASSRVNGAGANVLTF.

The sample holds a few counts of this clone. The chain is built from TRBV9 and TRBJ1-1, with D uncertain. The CDR3 length is 15 residues. The germline V gene has CDR1 SGDLS and CDR2 YYNGEE. Trimming cost V 1 base and J 3 bases, with 13 bases left between them. CDR3 sequence: CASSVNPGTHTEAFF. The CDR3 DNA sequence: TGTGCCAGCAGCGTAAATCCAGGAACCCACACTGAAGCTTTCTTT.

Of note for this clone: Only one base separates this from a far larger clonotype, so it likely reflects a read error. The chain uses TRBV5-4 and TRBJ1-1; 7 nucleotides line up with TRBD1. Unmatched junction bases numbered 7, after V lost 4 bases and J lost 4 bases. This CDR3 has 14 residues. Germline CDR1 SGHNT, CDR2 YYREEE (reference sequence). Written as DNA, the CDR3 is TGTGCCAGCAGCCCCGGGGCAGGGGGCACTGAAGCTTTCTTT. Its translation: CASSPGAGGTEAFF.

The sample holds one count of this clone. The chain carries TRBV4-3 and TRBJ2-6; 10 bases are shared with TRBD2. The CDR3 has 19 amino acids. Germline values: CDR1 LGHNA, CDR2 YSLEER. V dropped 4 bases and J dropped 0; count of bases not matched to a gene: 9. The CDR3 sequence: CASSRLPSGSTSGANVLTF. The DNA of the CDR3 is TGCGCCAGCAGCCGATTACCTAGCGGGAGTACCTCTGGGGCCAACGTCCTGACTTTC.

The V and J genes are TRBV6-6 and TRBJ1-4; D unclear. Germline values: CDR1 MNHNY, CDR2 SVGAGI (reference sequence). The CDR3 length is 13 residues. V lost 4 bases, J lost 5 bases, and 8 bases lay in between. This chain's CDR3 is CASSLRENEKLFF. The CDR3, as DNA: TGTGCCAGCAGTTTGAGGGAGAATGAAAAACTGTTTTTT.

The chain has TRBV7-9 and TRBJ1-1; D gene uncertain. This CDR3 is built from 14 residues. V lost 5 bases to trimming and J lost 1 base, with 11 bases between them. Germline-derived CDR1 and CDR2 are SEHNR and FQNEAQ (reference sequence). The DNA of the CDR3 is TGTGCCAGCAGCGCACAGATGGAGAACACTGAAGCTTTCTTT. Amino acids: CASSAQMENTEAFF.

This clone was counted ten times or more. The V call is TRBV7-2, the J call TRBJ2-7; no clear D. This CDR3 region has 13 residues. CDR1 is SGHTA and CDR2 is FQGNSA in the germline V gene. Deletions cut 5 bases from V and 5 bases from J, with 13 bases between. The CDR3 protein is CASSVYLVNEQYF. CDR3 DNA: TGTGCCAGCAGCGTCTACCTAGTAAACGAGCAGTACTTC.